This entry features one TCR beta chain sequence. Trimming removed 1 base from V and 4 bases from J; junction bases left unmatched: 7. The CDR3 spans 16 residues. The germline CDR1 and CDR2 sequences are SGHRS and YFSETQ. The sample belongs to a study of blood T cell repertoires in COVID-19. Study in general: The United States, Italy and Spain were the sources of the acute and convalescent COVID-19 samples. PBMCs, B-cell-depleted T cells, or T cells were the source of the cDNA or gDNA that made up the material.

Original handling: It was from reference gene primer amplification that nucleated cell counts were estimated. Assay used: immunoSEQ multiplex PCR; TCRdb lists only in-frame clones, some missing. That table gives V, J and clone size, and the DNA gave D and trimming. The sample has about 220,000 clones, roughly 84% seen once; the top ten hold 2.9%. The clonotype originates from a man aged 45-60 years who had recovered from COVID-19. This rearrangement joins TRBV5-1 to TRBJ2-2, with 7 bases fitting TRBD2. Sequenced input: peripheral blood. CDR3 nucleotide sequence: TGCGCCAGCAGCTTGAGAACGGGAGGTCTCACCGGGGAGCTGTTTTTT. Residues: CASSLRTGGLTGELFF. Filled out from reference TRBV5-1 and TRBJ2-2, the complete variable domain reads KAGVTQTPRYLIKTRGQQVTLSCSPISGHRSVSWYQQTPGQGLQFLFEYFSETQRNKGNFPGRFSGRQFSNSRSEMNVSTLELGDSALYLCASSLRTGGLTGELFFGEGSRLTVL.